A few counts support the clone carrying this TCR beta chain. The CDR3 extends over 16 amino acids. The V gene lost 5 bases and the J gene lost 0 bases, with 13 bases spanning the gap. The germline V gene has CDR1 MNHEY and CDR2 SMNVEV (reference sequence). The CDR3 regions of TCR beta were amplified from RNA transcripts. The primer set for the first-round RT-PCR of the TCR CDR3 was HTBI. TCRdb ran MiXCR on the multiplex PCR reads and lists one entry per CDR3 protein. The profile shows more than 550,000 distinct CDR3 sequences, about 19% of them singletons. The data were taken from a study of T cells in Graves' hyperthyroidism and ophthalmopathy. Diagnoses used clinical symptoms, serum thyroxine and TRAb, thyroid ultrasound and orbital computed tomography. Blood dates from first hyperthyroidism diagnosis, before any ophthalmopathy symptoms.

The rearrangement uses TRBV27 and TRBJ2-2; D is unclear. The source is a woman aged 45-65 years with Graves' hyperthyroidism that later progressed to Graves' ophthalmopathy. Sequencing used blood. The CDR3 loop is CASSPNGRTNTGELFF. The CDR3 DNA reads as TGTGCCAGCAGTCCCAACGGACGGACGAACACCGGGGAGCTGTTTTTT.